The following is a T cell receptor (beta chain) sequence with its context. Its target is unknown. The CDR3 spans 14 residues. Germline V gene data show CDR1 as MNHNS and CDR2 as SASEGT. Trimming cost V 4 bases and J 2 bases, with 9 bases left between them. PBMCs were obtained from 9 to 10 ml of fresh peripheral blood. These data are taken from a study of Graves' ophthalmopathy and Graves' hyperthyroidism. Across the study: Upon initial diagnosis and before any treatment, peripheral blood was collected. Regarding the study as a whole: Using a 13-signature model, the authors split ophthalmopathy from stable hyperthyroidism, with roughly 91% sensitivity and 81.08% specificity.

The authors amplified TCR beta CDR3 regions from RNA transcripts. HTBI primers served in a first-round RT-PCR, which a second-round multiplex PCR followed. Each CDR3 protein is one row after TCRdb ran MiXCR on the multiplex PCR reads. The sample contains under 350,000 distinct CDR3 sequences, around a sixth of which appear only once. This rearrangement joins TRBV6-1 to TRBJ1-5; D gene ambiguous. The sequence was obtained from an adult man with Graves' ophthalmopathy. Sequencing was performed on peripheral blood. CDR3 in amino acids: CASSGGPGNQPQHF. In DNA form, the CDR3 reads TGTGCCAGCAGTGGAGGGCCAGGCAATCAGCCCCAGCATTTT.